This TCR beta chain was found in a study of neurological immune-mediated disorders. The overall study: Multiple sclerosis patients (n of about 35) included roughly 30 with relapsing-remitting and 3 with secondary progressive disease. Notes on the study in general: None of the CDR3 amino acid sequences in expanded clones turned up in more than one subject, which points to private repertoires in all groups.

This clonotype was counted at least ten times. Antigen: not known. Synthesis of cDNA was accomplished via 5'RACE employing 10-nucleotide random UMIs. From 15-18 subjects, each sequencing run yielded over 160 million TCR-beta sequences. Each CDR3 protein is one row after TCRdb ran MiXCR on the 5' RACE reads. The sample lists 90,000 to 100,000 distinct CDR3 sequences; 3.5% to 4% were seen once. Sequenced: PBMCs. This sequence was found in a woman between 18 and 29 years old with multiple sclerosis.

The CDR3 spells CSALLSDRGRGYTF. The CDR3 DNA reads TGCAGTGCTCTTCTATCGGACAGGGGACGGGGCTACACCTTC. This sequence joins TRBV20-1 and TRBJ1-2; 9 bases match TRBD1. Germline V gives CDR1 DFQATT, CDR2 SNEGSKA (reference sequence). The CDR3 sequence is 14 residues long. V lost 5 bases, J lost 8 bases, and 12 bases stayed unmatched.